The rows below give T cell receptor beta chains drawn from one sample of a study of blood T cell repertoires in COVID-19. Produced via immunoSEQ multiplex PCR; TCRdb's table is partial and in-frame only. This sample carries about 310,000 clones, roughly 86% of them seen once, and the ten largest clones take approximately 7.8%. The sample comprised peripheral blood. These receptors all stem from a woman aged 50 to 60 who had recovered from COVID-19. The CDR3 runs from the conserved cysteine through the conserved F or W. The order of the fields is CDR3 protein, CDR3 DNA, V gene, D gene, clone size, J gene. The D gene is left open where the match is weak. Only some rows state a clone size, as once, few, many or a class for expanded clones.

CASSEAGPGHPSYEQYF,TGTGCCAGCAGTGAAGCCGGTCCGGGACACCCTTCCTACGAGCAGTACTTC,TRBV6-1,.,.,TRBJ2-7
CASSSNSPLHF,TGTGCCAGCAGCTCGAATTCACCCCTCCACTTT,TRBV6-5,.,.,TRBJ1-6
CASSADRVNEQYF,TGTGCCAGCAGCGCCGACAGGGTCAACGAGCAGTACTTC,TRBV3-1/TRBV3-2,TRBD1,.,TRBJ2-7
CASDPGLPYNEQFF,TGTGCCAGCGACCCGGGACTACCTTACAATGAGCAGTTCTTC,TRBV9,TRBD2,.,TRBJ2-1
CASSVTWSSTDTQYF,TGTGCCAGCAGCGTAACTTGGTCTAGCACAGATACGCAGTATTTT,TRBV9,.,.,TRBJ2-3
CASTYSGGTYEQYF,TGTGCCAGCACTTACTCCGGGGGGACCTACGAGCAGTACTTC,TRBV5-5,TRBD2,.,TRBJ2-7
CASSLALGLAGGPEYF,TGTGCCAGCAGCTTAGCTTTAGGACTAGCGGGGGGGCCTGAGTACTTC,TRBV7-9,TRBD2,.,TRBJ2-7
CASSSGWGNTGELFF,TGTGCCAGCAGTTCAGGGTGGGGGAACACCGGGGAGCTGTTTTTT,TRBV6-5,.,.,TRBJ2-2
CASSHLLAGVNNEQFF,TGTGCCAGCAGCCACCTACTAGCGGGAGTTAACAATGAGCAGTTCTTC,TRBV7-2,TRBD2,.,TRBJ2-1
CASSRGNEQYF,TGCGCCAGCAGCCGAGGTAACGAGCAGTACTTC,TRBV4-1,.,few,TRBJ2-7
CASSQDRGRSHYEQYF,TGCGCCAGCAGCCAAGATCGGGGTAGATCTCACTACGAGCAGTACTTC,TRBV4-1,.,.,TRBJ2-7
CASSGTGEAFF,TGCGCCAGCAGTGGGACAGGTGAAGCTTTCTTT,TRBV10-1,TRBD1,few,TRBJ1-1
CASSQDLGRGSLNYGYTF,TGCGCCAGCAGCCAAGATTTGGGCAGGGGATCCCTTAACTATGGCTACACCTTC,TRBV4-3,.,.,TRBJ1-2
CASSPGASGSSHEQYF,TGTGCCAGCAGCCCCGGGGCTAGCGGGAGCTCCCACGAGCAGTACTTC,TRBV11-2,TRBD2,.,TRBJ2-7
CASSQDRDYGYTF,TGTGCCAGCAGCCAAGACCGGGACTATGGCTACACCTTC,TRBV4-2,.,.,TRBJ1-2
CASKPEWTGAYNEQFF,TGTGCCAGCAAACCCGAGTGGACAGGGGCCTACAATGAGCAGTTCTTC,TRBV7-9,TRBD1,.,TRBJ2-1
CASSLEAGAGKAFF,TGTGCCAGCAGCTTGGAAGCCGGGGCGGGGAAGGCTTTCTTT,TRBV5-5,.,.,TRBJ1-1
CASSARLDGNTDTQYF,TGTGCCAGCAGCGCCCGACTAGACGGAAACACAGATACGCAGTATTTT,TRBV9,.,.,TRBJ2-3
CASSYIGADEQYF,TGTGCCAGCAGTTACATAGGGGCGGACGAGCAGTACTTC,TRBV6-5,.,.,TRBJ2-7
CASSKPGQGNYGYTF,TGTGCCAGCAGCAAGCCGGGACAGGGGAACTATGGCTACACCTTC,TRBV21-1,.,.,TRBJ1-2
CASSPSGARELFF,TGTGCCAGCAGCCCGAGCGGGGCCCGGGAGCTGTTTTTT,TRBV7-3,TRBD2,.,TRBJ2-2
CASSLNGRAGANVLTF,TGTGCCAGCAGTTTAAACGGGAGGGCTGGGGCCAACGTCCTGACTTTC,TRBV6-5,TRBD2,.,TRBJ2-6
CASSPTVAQQPQHF,TGTGCCAGCTCACCGACAGTTGCACAGCAGCCCCAGCATTTT,TRBV18,.,.,TRBJ1-5
CASSSGQGRYSPLHF,TGTGCCAGCAGTTCCGGACAGGGAAGATATTCACCCCTCCACTTT,TRBV7-2,TRBD1,.,TRBJ1-6
CASSYTRDTGELFF,TGTGCCAGCAGTTACACTAGGGATACCGGGGAGCTGTTTTTT,TRBV6-2/TRBV6-3,.,.,TRBJ2-2
CASTPSHPGRGSETQYF,TGCGCCAGCACCCCGTCTCACCCGGGCCGGGGGAGTGAGACCCAGTACTTC,TRBV23-1,.,.,TRBJ2-5
CASSLFGEQYF,TGTGCCAGCAGTTTATTCGGCGAGCAGTACTTC,TRBV27,.,.,TRBJ2-7
CSVDRTGLGTDTQYF,TGCAGCGTTGACCGGACAGGGTTGGGCACAGATACGCAGTATTTT,TRBV29-1,TRBD1,.,TRBJ2-3
CASSRTGYEQYF,TGTGCCAGCAGCCGGACTGGCTACGAGCAGTACTTC,TRBV28,.,.,TRBJ2-7
CASSHQTSGSGETQYF,TGTGCCAGCAGCCACCAGACTAGCGGGAGCGGAGAGACCCAGTACTTC,TRBV7-2,TRBD2,.,TRBJ2-5
CASSQERGDTQYF,TGCGCCAGCAGCCAAGAAAGGGGGGATACGCAGTATTTT,TRBV4-3,.,.,TRBJ2-3
CASRSLTRSYSNQPQHF,TGTGCCAGCAGATCCCTCACCCGGAGTTATAGCAATCAGCCCCAGCATTTT,TRBV27,.,.,TRBJ1-5
CASSRPPTGFSGNTIYF,TGTGCCAGCAGCCGTCCACCCACAGGTTTCTCTGGAAACACCATATATTTT,TRBV28,.,.,TRBJ1-3
CASNRGRGLAKNIQYF,TGCGCCAGCAACAGAGGGCGAGGGCTTGCCAAAAACATTCAGTACTTC,TRBV10-1,.,.,TRBJ2-4
CASSLGRGSEKLFF,TGTGCCAGCAGCTTAGGCAGGGGAAGTGAAAAACTGTTTTTT,TRBV11-2,.,.,TRBJ1-4
CASSFGQRGVSYNEQFF,TGCGCCAGCAGCTTCGGCCAACGGGGGGTGTCCTACAATGAGCAGTTCTTC,TRBV5-1,TRBD2,.,TRBJ2-1
CASSETGLRLETQYF,TGTGCCAGCAGCGAGACGGGACTCCGTTTGGAGACCCAGTACTTC,TRBV28,.,.,TRBJ2-5
CASSLPGRVETQYF,TGTGCCAGCAGTCTCCCGGGCAGGGTTGAGACCCAGTACTTC,TRBV28,.,.,TRBJ2-5
CASSLVWGGGENEQFF,TGCGCCAGCAGCTTGGTTTGGGGAGGTGGGGAAAATGAGCAGTTCTTC,TRBV5-1,.,.,TRBJ2-1
CASTARASNTGELFF,TGTGCCAGCACCGCGCGGGCCTCGAACACCGGGGAGCTGTTTTTT,TRBV2,.,.,TRBJ2-2
CASSSRGRETQYF,TGTGCCAGCAGCTCGAGGGGGCGTGAGACCCAGTACTTC,TRBV7-2,TRBD1,.,TRBJ2-5
CATSSPRMSNTEAFF,TGTGCCACCAGCAGTCCCAGGATGTCGAACACTGAAGCTTTCTTT,TRBV15,.,.,TRBJ1-1
CASSLASFSGRAPQFF,TGTGCCAGCAGCTTAGCCTCGTTTAGCGGGAGGGCCCCCCAGTTCTTC,TRBV7-2,TRBD2,.,TRBJ2-1
CASSGNLQGTQYF,TGTGCCAGCAGCGGAAACCTTCAGGGTACGCAGTATTTT,TRBV9,.,once,TRBJ2-3
CASSTHQGPQHF,TGTGCCAGCAGCACGCATCAGGGGCCCCAGCATTTT,TRBV7-2,.,.,TRBJ1-5